Each of the 23 T cell receptor beta chains below was sequenced from the same sample in a study of vaccination effects on CD4 cells after COVID-19. Within the ViraFEST assay, antigen-specific CD4+ T cells underwent expansion with viral peptide pools prior to sequencing. With approximately ten days of culture completed, CD4+ T cells were isolated. Recipients of the vaccine had no prior SARS-CoV-2 infection and negative nucleocapsid antibodies. Their specific antigens are unknown. Using immunoSEQ multiplex PCR, the repertoire was profiled, and TCRdb retains in-frame clones only, with some absent. The table records about 23,000 clones, 73% of them present only once. The sample here was CD4+ T cells from PBMCs cultured with SARS-CoV-2 spike peptides, taken before COVID-19 vaccination. These receptors came from a human donor who received a COVID-19 vaccine.

This clone was picked up a small number of times. The chain is built from TRBV29-1 and TRBJ2-1; maybe TRBD2 (5 bases). V lost 5 bases and J lost 6, with 11 bases in between. Germline CDR1 SQVTM, CDR2 ANQGSEA. The CDR3 has 12 amino acids. This CDR3 reads CSVIWTFNEQFF. The DNA of the CDR3 is TGCAGCGTTATATGGACTTTCAATGAGCAGTTCTTC.

This clone was recorded a few times. The chain carries TRBV18 and TRBJ1-1; D uncertain. The CDR3 runs to 13 residues. In germline, CDR1 is KGHSH, CDR2 LQKENI. The V gene lost 2 bases and the J gene lost 2 bases, with 6 bases spanning the gap. CDR3: CASSPSGNTEAFF. CDR3 nucleotides: TGTGCCAGCTCACCATCGGGTAACACTGAAGCTTTCTTT.

The rearrangement joins TRBV5-1 to TRBJ2-6; maybe TRBD2 (7 bases). Between the trimmed V and J ends, which lost 10 bases and 4 bases, there was a span of 24 bases. The germline V gene has CDR1 SGHRS and CDR2 YFSETQ. The CDR3 is 17 amino acids. DNA for the CDR3: TGCGCCTGCTCGGGGGGCCCATACGACCAGGGGGCCAACGTCCTGACTTTC. This sequence encodes CACSGGPYDQGANVLTF.

The rearrangement joins TRBV10-2 to TRBJ2-5; D is undetermined. V lost 4 bases and J lost 5, with 11 bases in between. CDR1 is WSHSY, CDR2 SAAADI, per germline. The CDR3 totals 13 residues. CDR3 DNA sequence: TGCGCCAGCAGTGTGGGCTCCGCCGAGACCCAGTACTTC. This translates into CASSVGSAETQYF.

This chain connects TRBV5-1 to TRBJ2-7; D remains ambiguous. The CDR3 consists of 13 residues. Germline CDR1 reads SGHRS; CDR2 reads YFSETQ. V lost 3 bases, J lost 0 bases, and 7 bases lay in between. The CDR3 loop reads CASSSGSSYEQYF. CDR3 coding DNA: TGCGCCAGCAGCTCCGGCAGCTCCTACGAGCAGTACTTC. The whole variable domain, remainder taken from reference TRBV5-1 and TRBJ2-7, is KAGVTQTPRYLIKTRGQQVTLSCSPISGHRSVSWYQQTPGQGLQFLFEYFSETQRNKGNFPGRFSGRQFSNSRSEMNVSTLELGDSALYLCASSSGSSYEQYFGPGTRLTVT.

This clone was observed a single time. This sequence joins TRBV10-1 and TRBJ2-7, with TRBD2 matching 7 bases. With 11 bases clipped from V and 11 bases from J, the junction kept 12 bases outside the gene matches. The germline V gene encodes CDR1 WNHNN and CDR2 SYGVQD (reference sequence). The CDR3 is made up of 11 amino acids. This chain's CDR3 is CAGGSAGDKYF. The CDR3 DNA follows: TGCGCCGGCGGAAGCGCGGGAGACAAGTACTTC.

This clone was picked up one time. The genes are TRBV29-1 and TRBJ2-1; 9 bases align to TRBD1. The CDR3 spans 14 residues. The germline V gene has CDR1 SQVTM and CDR2 ANQGSEA. The ends lost 7 bases at V and 3 bases at J; junction bases unmatched: 7. CDR3 amino acids: CSGVRQGVYNEQFF. Here the CDR3 DNA reads TGCAGCGGCGTACGACAGGGGGTCTACAATGAGCAGTTCTTC.

The chain uses TRBV30 and TRBJ1-5; D might be TRBD1 (5 bases). The CDR3 is made up of 13 amino acids. The V and J ends lost 4 bases and 7 bases respectively, with 14 bases between them. Germline V gene lookup returns CDR1 GTSNPN and CDR2 SVGIG (reference sequence). The CDR3 sequence: CAWTQDRGQPQHF. DNA for the CDR3: TGTGCCTGGACTCAAGATCGGGGCCAGCCCCAGCATTTT.

The J gene is TRBJ2-1, the V gene TRBV7-9, with a possible D match to TRBD1 (5 bases). Germline V gives CDR1 SEHNR, CDR2 FQNEAQ (reference sequence). V dropped 5 bases and J dropped 1 base, with 12 bases sitting between them. CDR3 length equals 15 residues. DNA of the CDR3: TGTGCCAGCAGCACAGGATACAGTTCCTACAATGAGCAGTTCTTC. Translation gives CASSTGYSSYNEQFF.

In this sample, this clone turned up a few times. The rearrangement joins TRBV7-2 to TRBJ2-1; TRBD2 agrees at 9 bases. This CDR3 spans 16 amino acids. The germline V gene has CDR1 SGHTA and CDR2 FQGNSA. J lost 6 bases, V lost 1 base, and 7 bases had no gene match. The CDR3 is CASSLVAGGLGNEQFF. Written as DNA, the CDR3 is TGTGCCAGCAGCTTAGTGGCGGGAGGGCTTGGCAATGAGCAGTTCTTC.

The chain couples TRBV16 to TRBJ1-2, with D unresolved. The V end lost 1 base, the J end lost 9 bases, and 6 bases lay between the germline ends. The CDR3 has 11 amino acids. From germline, CDR1 is KGHSY and CDR2 FQNENV. CDR3 coding DNA: TGTGCCAGCAGCCAATGGCAGAGCTACACCTTC. Its protein product is CASSQWQSYTF.

V gene TRBV15 combines with J gene TRBJ1-5; the D gene is possibly TRBD1 (5 bases). V lost 5 bases, J lost 3 bases, and 8 bases lay in between. CDR3 length: 13 amino acids. Germline-derived CDR1 and CDR2 are LNHNV and YYDKDF (reference sequence). CDR3 nucleotide sequence: TGTGCCACCAGCCAGGGAATCAATCAGCCCCAGCATTTT. This encodes CATSQGINQPQHF.

V is TRBV11-2 and J is TRBJ2-2; no reliable D call. The V end lost 5 bases, the J end lost 6 bases, and 13 bases lay between the germline ends. The CDR3 length is 14 residues. Germline V lookup: CDR1 SGHAT, CDR2 FQNNGV. CDR3 protein: CASSPQISPGELFF. CDR3 bases: TGTGCCAGCAGCCCCCAGATTTCGCCCGGGGAGCTGTTTTTT.

J is TRBJ2-7 and V is TRBV9; D unclear. Between the trimmed V and J ends, which lost 0 bases and 3 bases, there was a span of 7 bases. The germline V gene has CDR1 SGDLS and CDR2 YYNGEE. The CDR3 contains 13 residues. CDR3 sequence reads: CASSVDGLYEQYF. Here the CDR3 DNA reads TGTGCCAGCAGCGTAGACGGTCTCTACGAGCAGTACTTC.

The chain recombines TRBV3-1 (or the pseudogene TRBV3-2) with TRBJ1-1; D remains unclear. Germline CDR1 reads LGHDT; CDR2 reads YNNKEL (reference sequence). The V gene lost 1 base and the J gene lost 1 base, with 10 bases spanning the gap. The length of the CDR3 is 15 residues. The CDR3 DNA follows: TGTGCCAGCAGCCAAGCAGGAATCGGGAACACTGAAGCTTTCTTT. This gives the protein CASSQAGIGNTEAFF.

The CDR3 DNA reads as TGTGCCTGGGGTTCGGGCTATGGCTACACCTTC. This translates into CAWGSGYGYTF. The V gene is TRBV30, the J gene TRBJ1-2; D is unclear. The CDR3 covers 11 residues. Germline values: CDR1 GTSNPN, CDR2 SVGIG (reference sequence). V was pared by 5 bases and J by 4 bases, with 8 bases between.

The V gene is TRBV9, the J gene TRBJ1-2; 8 bases are shared with TRBD1. After removal of 2 bases from V and 8 bases from J, the junction contained 14 bases not matched to a gene. The CDR3 has 16 amino acids. Per germline, CDR1 SGDLS and CDR2 YYNGEE. CDR3 sequence: CASSVVDRDFFGGYTF. The CDR3 region has the DNA TGTGCCAGCAGCGTTGTGGACAGGGATTTTTTTGGGGGCTACACCTTC.

The rearrangement joins TRBV21-1 to TRBJ1-2. TRBV21-1 is flagged as a pseudogene. This CDR3 comprises 14 residues. CDR3: CASSKAGFLNGYTF. CDR3 DNA: TGTGCCAGCAGCAAAGCAGGGTTCCTTAATGGCTACACCTTC.

V and J are TRBV15 and TRBJ2-1, with TRBD2 identical over 9 bases. The junction had 6 bases not matched to a gene; V was cut back by 0 bases and J by 12 bases. The CDR3 has 14 residues. Germline V gene lookup returns CDR1 LNHNV and CDR2 YYDKDF (reference sequence). CDR3 coding DNA: TGTGCCACCAGCAGAGAGGTAGCGGGAGAGGGGCAGTTCTTC. Translated: CATSREVAGEGQFF.

The chain recombines TRBV27 with TRBJ1-1; TRBD1 is a possible D gene (5 bases). The CDR3 covers 14 residues. Germline CDR1 and CDR2: MNHEY and SMNVEV (reference sequence). Deletions cut 4 bases from V and 1 base from J, with 10 bases between. CDR3 DNA sequence: TGTGCCAGCAGTTCAGTGGGGCCGAACACTGAAGCTTTCTTT. Its translation is CASSSVGPNTEAFF.

This clone was counted once. V is TRBV11-2 and J is TRBJ2-1; D gene uncertain. The CDR3 totals 12 residues. V gave up 5 bases and J gave up 7 bases, with 9 bases separating them. The germline CDR1 and CDR2 sequences are SGHAT and FQNNGV. CDR3 DNA: TGTGCCAGCAGCCGCAGCAGGAATGAGCAGTTCTTC. It translates to CASSRSRNEQFF. Full variable domain (missing parts from reference TRBV11-2 and TRBJ2-1): EAGVAQSPRYKIIEKRQSVAFWCNPISGHATLYWYQQILGQGPKLLIQFQNNGVVDDSQLPKDRFSAERLKGVDSTLKIQPAKLEDSAVYLCASSRSRNEQFFGPGTRLTVL.

V gene TRBV10-2 combines with J gene TRBJ2-7, with D possibly TRBD2 on 5 matching bases. Looked up from germline, CDR1 is WSHSY and CDR2 is SAAADI. V was clipped by 3 bases and J by 4 bases, with 16 bases between them. CDR3 length equals 15 residues. CDR3 coding DNA: TGCGCCAGCAGTGATTCATTATCGGGGTCTTACGAGCAGTACTTC. Its translation: CASSDSLSGSYEQYF.

The J gene is TRBJ1-6, the V gene TRBV5-4, with D unclear. This CDR3 is 17 amino acids long. Germline CDR1 is SGHNT and CDR2 is YYREEE (reference sequence). V lost 1 base, J lost 0 bases, and 11 bases lay in between. CDR3: CASSLLPESSYNSPLHF. CDR3 DNA sequence: TGTGCCAGCAGCTTGCTTCCGGAGAGCTCCTATAATTCACCCCTCCACTTT.